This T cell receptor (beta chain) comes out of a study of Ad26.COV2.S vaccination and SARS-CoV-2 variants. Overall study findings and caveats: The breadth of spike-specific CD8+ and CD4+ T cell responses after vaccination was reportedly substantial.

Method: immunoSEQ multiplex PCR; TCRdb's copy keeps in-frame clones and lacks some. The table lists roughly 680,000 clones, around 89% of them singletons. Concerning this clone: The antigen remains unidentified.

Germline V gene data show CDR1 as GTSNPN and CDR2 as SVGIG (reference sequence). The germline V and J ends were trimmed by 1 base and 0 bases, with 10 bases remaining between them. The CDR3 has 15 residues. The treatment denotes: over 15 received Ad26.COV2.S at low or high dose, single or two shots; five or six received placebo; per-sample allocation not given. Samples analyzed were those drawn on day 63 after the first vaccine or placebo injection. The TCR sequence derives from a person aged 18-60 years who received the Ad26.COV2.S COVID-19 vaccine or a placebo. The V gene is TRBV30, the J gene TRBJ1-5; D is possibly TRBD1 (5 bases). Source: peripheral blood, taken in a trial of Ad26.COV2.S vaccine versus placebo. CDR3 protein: CAWSASGDSNQPQHF. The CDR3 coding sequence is TGTGCCTGGAGTGCTTCGGGGGATAGCAATCAGCCCCAGCATTTT.